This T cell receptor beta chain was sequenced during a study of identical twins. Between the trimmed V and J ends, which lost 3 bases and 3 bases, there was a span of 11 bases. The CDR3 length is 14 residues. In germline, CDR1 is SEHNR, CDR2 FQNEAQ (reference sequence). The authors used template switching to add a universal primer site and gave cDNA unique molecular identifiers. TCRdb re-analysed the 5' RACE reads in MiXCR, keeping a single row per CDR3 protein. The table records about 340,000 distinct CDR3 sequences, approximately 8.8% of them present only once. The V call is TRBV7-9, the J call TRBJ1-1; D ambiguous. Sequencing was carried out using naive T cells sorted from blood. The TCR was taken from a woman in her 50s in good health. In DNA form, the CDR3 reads TGTGCCAGCAGCTTGGGAGGGTTGGACACTGAAGCTTTCTTT. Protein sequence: CASSLGGLDTEAFF.